The following is a T cell receptor (beta chain) sequence with its context. The target antigen is unknown. The data were taken from a study of CD8 T cells in Susac syndrome. The CDR3 sequence is 14 residues long. V was shortened by 4 bases and J by 3 bases, with 13 bases between the two germline ends. Germline V gene data show CDR1 as SGHRS and CDR2 as YFSETQ. Random hexamers served to reverse transcribe roughly 0.5 to 1 ug RNA. Multiplex PCR with immunoSEQ amplified the TCR beta CDR3 across 54 Vbeta and 13 Jbeta. One entry per CDR3 protein results from TCRdb running MiXCR on the immunoSEQ multiplex PCR reads. Found here are more than 70,000 distinct CDR3 sequences, roughly 90% of them singletons; the top ten hold just over 0.5%. Points from the study as a whole: As the study acknowledged, the number of individuals who were part of its TCR sequencing and HLA analysis was relatively small.

The multiple sclerosis control group consisted of treatment-naive patients whose relapsing-remitting disease, which was either stable or active, fulfilled revised McDonald criteria. The rearrangement uses TRBV5-1 and TRBJ2-5; no reliable D call. Material for sequencing was CD8+ T cells from PBMCs. This clonotype originated in a human donor with multiple sclerosis. CDR3 nucleotide sequence: TGCGCCAGCAGCGACAACGACGGAAAAGAGACCCAGTACTTC. Protein: CASSDNDGKETQYF.